This record concerns one T cell receptor (beta chain) sequence. Antigen: not known. This may be a read error, as it is one base from a much larger clone. Germline assignment: CDR1 WSHSY and CDR2 SAAADI. CDR3 length: 14 residues. RNA transcripts yielded amplified TCR beta CDR3 regions. First-round RT-PCR with HTBI primers preceded a second-round multiplex PCR. TCRdb analysed the multiplex PCR reads with MiXCR anew, one entry per CDR3 protein. Of 740,000 or so distinct CDR3 sequences listed, 40% are singletons. Clinical symptoms, serum thyroxine, TRAb, thyroid ultrasound and orbital computed tomography formed the basis of diagnosis. The authors isolated PBMCs from 8 to 10 ml of fresh peripheral blood. This entry comes from a study of Graves' ophthalmopathy and Graves' hyperthyroidism. Study-level findings and limits: A classifier, a 13-signature model, separated ophthalmopathy from stable hyperthyroidism with 87.88% sensitivity and approximately 80% specificity. Most expanded clonotypes in thyroid above 0.001 frequency also showed up in blood.

The clonotype was recovered from an adult man with Graves' ophthalmopathy. The chain couples TRBV10-2 to TRBJ1-5; D ambiguous. The DNA end is a closer match to TRBJ2-3, so the J assignment may be wrong. Specimen: peripheral blood. The CDR3: CASSESDRYQPQYF. The CDR3, as DNA: TGCGCCAGCAGTGAGTCGGACCGATATCAGCCCCAGTATTTT.